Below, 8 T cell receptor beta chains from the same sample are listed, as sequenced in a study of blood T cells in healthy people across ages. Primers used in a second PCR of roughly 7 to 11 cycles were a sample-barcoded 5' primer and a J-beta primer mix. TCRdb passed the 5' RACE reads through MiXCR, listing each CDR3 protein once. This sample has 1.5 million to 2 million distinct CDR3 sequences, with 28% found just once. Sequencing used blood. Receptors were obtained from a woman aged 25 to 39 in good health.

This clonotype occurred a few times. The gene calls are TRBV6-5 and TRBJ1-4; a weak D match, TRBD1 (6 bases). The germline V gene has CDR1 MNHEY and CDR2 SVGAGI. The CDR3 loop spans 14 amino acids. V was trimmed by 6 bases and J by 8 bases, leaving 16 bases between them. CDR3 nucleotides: TGTGCCAGCAGGCCGAGGGACATAGAGGAAAAACTGTTTTTT. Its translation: CASRPRDIEEKLFF.

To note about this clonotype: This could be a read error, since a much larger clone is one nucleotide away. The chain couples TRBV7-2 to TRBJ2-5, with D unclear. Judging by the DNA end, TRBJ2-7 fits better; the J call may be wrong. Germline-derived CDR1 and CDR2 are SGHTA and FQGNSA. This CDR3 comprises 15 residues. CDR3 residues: CASSYHYKSRCEQYF. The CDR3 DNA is TGTGCCAGCAGCTACCATTACAAGTCCCGCTGCGAGCAGTACTTC.

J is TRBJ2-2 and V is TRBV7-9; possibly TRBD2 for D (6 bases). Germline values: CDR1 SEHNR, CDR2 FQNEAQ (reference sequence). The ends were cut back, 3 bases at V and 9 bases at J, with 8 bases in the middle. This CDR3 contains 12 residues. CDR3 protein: CASSFGGWELFF. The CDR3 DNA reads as TGTGCCAGCAGCTTCGGGGGTTGGGAGCTGTTTTTT.

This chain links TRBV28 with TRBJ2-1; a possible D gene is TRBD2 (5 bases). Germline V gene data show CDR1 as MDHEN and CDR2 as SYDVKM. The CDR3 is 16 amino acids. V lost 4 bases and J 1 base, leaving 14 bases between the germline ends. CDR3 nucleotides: TGTGCCAGCAGTTCTCCCGCTAGCAGGTCCTACAATGAGCAGTTCTTC. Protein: CASSSPASRSYNEQFF.

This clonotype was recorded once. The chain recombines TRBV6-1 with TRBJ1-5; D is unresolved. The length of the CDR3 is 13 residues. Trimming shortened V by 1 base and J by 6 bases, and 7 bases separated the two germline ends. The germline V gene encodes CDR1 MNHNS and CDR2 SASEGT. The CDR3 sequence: CASSEGTAQPQHF. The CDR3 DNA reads TGTGCCAGCAGTGAAGGGACGGCTCAGCCCCAGCATTTT.

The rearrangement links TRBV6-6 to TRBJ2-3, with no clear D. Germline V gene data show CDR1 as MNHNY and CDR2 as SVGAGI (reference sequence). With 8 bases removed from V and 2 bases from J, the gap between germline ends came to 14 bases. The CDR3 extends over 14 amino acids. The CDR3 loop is CASRWASDTDTQYF. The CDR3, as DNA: TGTGCCAGCCGCTGGGCCTCCGACACAGATACGCAGTATTTT.

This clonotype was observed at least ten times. The CDR3 here is CSAGAFGGQGQVNIQYF. CDR3 DNA sequence: TGCAGTGCTGGGGCCTTTGGGGGACAGGGGCAGGTAAACATTCAGTACTTC. This chain links TRBV20-1 with TRBJ2-4; 10 nucleotides match TRBD1. Germline V gives CDR1 DFQATT, CDR2 SNEGSKA (reference sequence). Trimming at V came to 5 bases and at J to 6 bases, leaving 16 bases not matched to a gene. This CDR3 is built from 17 residues.

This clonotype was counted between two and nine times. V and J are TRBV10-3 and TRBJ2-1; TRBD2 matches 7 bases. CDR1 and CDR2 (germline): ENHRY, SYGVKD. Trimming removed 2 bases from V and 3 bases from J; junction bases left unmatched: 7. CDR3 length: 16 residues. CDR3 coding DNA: TGTGCCATCAGTGAGGTCCGTGGCGGGAGCTACAATGAGCAGTTCTTC. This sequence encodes CAISEVRGGSYNEQFF.